This entry features one T cell receptor beta chain sequence. The record originates from a study of blood T cell repertoires in COVID-19. Study-level information: The United States, Italy and Spain provided the acute and convalescent COVID-19 samples. Sample material is recorded as cDNA or gDNA derived from T cells, B-cell-depleted T cells, or PBMCs.

CDR3 length: 15 amino acids. V gave up 4 bases and J gave up 2 bases, with 14 bases separating them. From germline, CDR1 is MNHEY and CDR2 SMNVEV (reference sequence). Under the authors' procedure: Researchers report that nucleated cell counts were estimated from reference gene primer amplification. Measured with immunoSEQ multiplex PCR; TCRdb has only the in-frame clones, and not every one. For V, J and clone size, that table is used; D and trimming come from the DNA. The data show approximately 190,000 clones, nearly 85% seen once. The sequencing input was peripheral blood. This clonotype was obtained from a woman in her 30s with acute or convalescent COVID-19. V is TRBV27 and J is TRBJ1-2; maybe TRBD1 (5 bases). The CDR3 region is CASSSGLGGNYGYTF. In DNA, the CDR3 is TGTGCCAGCAGTTCGGGTTTGGGGGGAAACTATGGCTACACCTTC.